This T cell receptor (beta chain) comes out of a study of blood T cell repertoires in COVID-19 (dated by TCRdb to 2020 to 2022). Background for the entire study: Collaborator samples came from the United States, Italy and Spain and covered acute and convalescent phases of COVID-19. The material from the prospective study consisted of cDNA or gDNA derived from T cells, B-cell-depleted T cells, or PBMCs. The dataset comprised deeply sampled blood TCRbeta repertoires from subjects exposed to, actively infected with, or recovered from COVID-19. The repertoires were made available in a free public database intended to serve as a resource for research on the immune response to SARS-CoV-2. Samples were obtained from the ongoing ImmuneRACE study (first 160 participants) and from 1,254 subjects provided by 6 global collaborators. Nearly every sample came with metadata listing a de-identified subject ID, COVID-19 status, age in years and sex. Where HLA class I and class II types were available, the types were taken from metadata supplied by the sample provider, not from assay-based typing. What the study reported, not specific to this receptor: The quantity of clinical and demographic metadata differed by source and by participant and was supplied without curation.

After removal of 6 bases from V and 5 bases from J, the junction retains 12 bases not matched to a gene. The CDR3 goes from the cysteine to the phenylalanine over 15 residues. Here the CDR3 DNA is all that survives: 45 bases in frame from base 1. The germline V gene provides CDR1 ENHRY and CDR2 SYGVKD. The collaborating institutions used their own protocols to collect whole blood in K2EDTA tubes. For TCRbeta analysis, collaborators shipped samples in one of three forms: frozen whole blood, isolated PBMCs, or DNA extracted from either of those sample types. As regards this clone: Its recognized antigen is unknown. No base quality values were provided; no much bigger clone lies one nucleotide off.

The immunoSEQ Assay, a bias-controlled multiplex PCR, was used to amplify TCRbeta CDR3 regions from genomic DNA. The original methods were these. Within the assay, amplification of reference gene primers was used to estimate how many nucleated cells each sample contained. To quantify the absolute abundance of each unique TCRbeta CDR3 rearrangement, sequence reads were collapsed and filtered. For each sample, productive Simpson clonality was calculated by taking the square root of Simpson's diversity index across productive rearrangements. TCRdb carries this immuneACCESS record with in-frame sequences only. Its versions omit some clonotypes, under half of them owing to an unresolved V gene in the studies checked, with the rest unexplained. V, J and clone size are those of that table, while D and trimming were read from the DNA. The sample contains about 150,000 clones, over 70% of them found a single time. Roughly 6.6% of the sample belongs to the ten largest clones.

The TCR comes from an elderly man with acute or convalescent COVID-19. The receptor chain draws on TRBV10-3 and TRBJ2-5; 7 central bases correspond to TRBD1. The sequenced material came from peripheral blood. The CDR3 protein: CAIRRTDRAEETQYF. The bases are TGTGCCATCAGGCGGACCGACAGGGCCGAGGAGACCCAGTACTTC.